This TCR beta chain was identified in a study of blood T cell repertoires in COVID-19 (dated by TCRdb to 2018 to 2021). About the full investigation: The collaborator samples originated in the United States, Italy and Spain and spanned the acute and convalescent phases of COVID-19. The material from the prospective study consisted of cDNA or gDNA derived from T cells, B-cell-depleted T cells, or PBMCs. Subjects who had been exposed to COVID-19, were actively infected with it, or had recovered from it provided the deeply sampled blood TCRbeta repertoires that made up the dataset. A freely available public database, intended as a resource for researchers studying the immune response to SARS-CoV-2, is where the repertoires were released. The samples were drawn from the first 160 participants of the ongoing ImmuneRACE study and from 1,200 or so subjects provided by 6 global collaborators. Nearly every sample came with metadata listing a de-identified subject ID, COVID-19 status, age in years and sex. Where available, HLA class I and class II types were taken from metadata supplied by the sample provider and were not determined by assay-based typing. Points the paper makes about the study in general: The amount of clinical and demographic metadata varied by source and participant and was provided uncurated.

Another Seattle source contributed samples from volunteer blood donors who had recovered from COVID-19. Each collaborating institution followed its own protocols to collect whole blood in K2EDTA tubes. For TCRbeta analysis, collaborator samples were shipped as frozen whole blood, as isolated PBMCs, or as DNA extracted from either sample type. TCRbeta CDR3 regions were amplified from genomic DNA by means of the immunoSEQ Assay, a bias-controlled multiplex PCR. On the authors' methods: The number of nucleated cells in each sample was estimated by amplification of reference gene primers within the assay. To quantify the absolute abundance of each unique TCRbeta CDR3 rearrangement, sequence reads were collapsed and filtered. For each sample, productive Simpson clonality was calculated by taking the square root of Simpson's diversity index across productive rearrangements. TCRdb took this table from immuneACCESS and kept in-frame rearrangements with V and J called. Such tables lack part of the clones; where checked against another copy, unresolved V genes explain under half of the gap, and the rest is unexplained. The V and J calls and clone size are taken from that table; D and trimming were inferred from the DNA. This sample lists some 200,000 clones; roughly 84% were detected once. Of the sample, over 1.2% is held by the ten largest clones.

Including cysteine and phenylalanine, the CDR3 has 14 amino acids. Of all the DNA, just the CDR3 is kept, 42 bases in frame from base 1. CDR1 and CDR2, looked up from the germline V gene, are SGHRS and YFSETQ. Relative to germline, V is missing 1 base and J is missing 3 bases, with 2 bases of the junction outside any gene match. Comment on this clone: Its antigen is not yet known. Base qualities are not at hand, and no much larger clone is one base apart.

Sequencing input: peripheral blood. This receptor was obtained from a woman aged 40-49 years who had recovered from COVID-19. Recombination linked TRBV5-1 to TRBJ2-5; 8 of the junction bases match TRBD2. The CDR3 in this case is CASSLTSGKETQYF. The DNA sequence reads TGCGCCAGCAGCTTGACTAGCGGAAAAGAGACCCAGTACTTC.